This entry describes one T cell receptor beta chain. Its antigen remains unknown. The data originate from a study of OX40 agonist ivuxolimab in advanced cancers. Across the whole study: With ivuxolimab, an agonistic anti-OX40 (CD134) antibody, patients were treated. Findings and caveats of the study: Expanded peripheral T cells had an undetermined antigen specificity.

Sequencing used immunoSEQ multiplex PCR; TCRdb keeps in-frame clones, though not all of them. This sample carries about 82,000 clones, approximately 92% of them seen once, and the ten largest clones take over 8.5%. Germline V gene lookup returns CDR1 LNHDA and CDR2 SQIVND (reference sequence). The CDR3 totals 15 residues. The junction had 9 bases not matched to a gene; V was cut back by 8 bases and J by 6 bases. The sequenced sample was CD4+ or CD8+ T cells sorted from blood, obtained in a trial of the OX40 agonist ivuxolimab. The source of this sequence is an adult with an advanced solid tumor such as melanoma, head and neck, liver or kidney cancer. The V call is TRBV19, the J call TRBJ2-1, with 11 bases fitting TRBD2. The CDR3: CASRIAGGPGNEQFF. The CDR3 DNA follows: TGTGCCAGTCGAATAGCGGGGGGGCCAGGCAATGAGCAGTTCTTC.